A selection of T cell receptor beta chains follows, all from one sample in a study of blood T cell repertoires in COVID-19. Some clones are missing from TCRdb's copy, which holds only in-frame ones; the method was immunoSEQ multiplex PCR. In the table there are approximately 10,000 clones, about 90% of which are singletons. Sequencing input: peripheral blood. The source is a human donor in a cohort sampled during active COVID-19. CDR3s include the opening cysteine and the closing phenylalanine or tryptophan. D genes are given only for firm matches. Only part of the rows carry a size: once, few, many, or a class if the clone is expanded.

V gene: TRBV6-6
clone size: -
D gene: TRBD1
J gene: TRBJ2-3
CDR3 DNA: TGTGCCAGCACCTACCCAACCGGGACAGGGGAAGATACGCAGTATTTT
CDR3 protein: CASTYPTGTGEDTQYF

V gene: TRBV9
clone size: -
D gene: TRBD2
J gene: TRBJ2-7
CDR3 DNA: TGTGCCAGCAGCGCGGGGACTAGCGGGAGTTACGAGCAGTACTTC
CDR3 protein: CASSAGTSGSYEQYF

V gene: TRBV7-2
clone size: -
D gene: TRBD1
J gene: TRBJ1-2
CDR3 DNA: TGTGCCAGCAGCTTAGACAGGGGGCTCAATGGCTACACCTTC
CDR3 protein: CASSLDRGLNGYTF

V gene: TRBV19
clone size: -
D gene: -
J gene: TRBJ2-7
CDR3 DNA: TGTGCCAGTAGTATAGATACTACCCGCGAGCAGTACTTC
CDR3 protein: CASSIDTTREQYF

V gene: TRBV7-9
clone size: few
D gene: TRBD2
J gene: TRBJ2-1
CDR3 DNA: TGTGCCAGCAGCCGCGGACTAGCGGGAGTTAACGAGCAGTTCTTC
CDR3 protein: CASSRGLAGVNEQFF

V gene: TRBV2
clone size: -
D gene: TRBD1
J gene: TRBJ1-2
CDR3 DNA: TGTGCCAGCAGTGCCACAAGGGACAGCGTCGTCTATGGCTACACCTTC
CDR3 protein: CASSATRDSVVYGYTF

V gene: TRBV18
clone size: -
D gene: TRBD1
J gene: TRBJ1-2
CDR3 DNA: TGTGCCAGCTCACCAATCTCCGGACAGGACTATGGCTACACCTTC
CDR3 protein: CASSPISGQDYGYTF

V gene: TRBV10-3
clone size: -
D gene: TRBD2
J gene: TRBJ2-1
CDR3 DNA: TGTGCCATCAGTGAGTCGATGGCTAGCGGAAACAATGAGCAGTTCTTC
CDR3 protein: CAISESMASGNNEQFF

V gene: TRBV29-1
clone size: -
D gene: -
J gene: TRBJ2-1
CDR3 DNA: TGCAGCCTAGCGAGGGGTTTCTCCTACAATGAGCAGTTCTTC
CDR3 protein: CSLARGFSYNEQFF

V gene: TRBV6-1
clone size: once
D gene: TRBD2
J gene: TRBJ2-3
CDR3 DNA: TGTGCCAGCAGTGGGCCGGGAGGGGGGCGCGTCTACGATACGCAGTATTTT
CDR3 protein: CASSGPGGGRVYDTQYF

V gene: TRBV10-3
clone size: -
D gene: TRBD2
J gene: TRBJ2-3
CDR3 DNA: TGTGCCATCAGTGTGGCGGGAGGTAGGGCAGATACGCAGTATTTT
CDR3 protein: CAISVAGGRADTQYF

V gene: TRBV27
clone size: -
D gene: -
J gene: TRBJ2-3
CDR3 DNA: TGTGCCAGCAGTTTATCGTCCCCAGCAGATACGCAGTATTTT
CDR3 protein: CASSLSSPADTQYF

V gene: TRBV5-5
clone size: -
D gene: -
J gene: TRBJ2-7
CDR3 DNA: TGTGCCAGCAGCTTGTACGGGGGCTCCTACGAGCAGTACTTC
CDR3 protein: CASSLYGGSYEQYF

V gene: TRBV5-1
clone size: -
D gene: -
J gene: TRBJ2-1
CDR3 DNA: TGCGCCAGCAGCTTGGAGGCAGGGCTTGACGGTGAGCAGTTCTTC
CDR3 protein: CASSLEAGLDGEQFF

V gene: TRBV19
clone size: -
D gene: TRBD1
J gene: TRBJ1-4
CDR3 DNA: TGTGCCAGTAGTACCCTCCAACAGGGGATAGGTGAAAAACTGTTTTTT
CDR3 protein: CASSTLQQGIGEKLFF

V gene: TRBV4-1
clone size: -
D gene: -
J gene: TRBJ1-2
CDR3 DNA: TGCGCCAGCAGCCAAGGGGGGGAGGGGACTAACTATGGCTACACCTTC
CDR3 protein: CASSQGGEGTNYGYTF

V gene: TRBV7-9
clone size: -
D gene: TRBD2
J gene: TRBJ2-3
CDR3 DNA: TGTGCCAGCAGCTTAGGGTCGGAGGGGACTAACACAGATACGCAGTATTTT
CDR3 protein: CASSLGSEGTNTDTQYF

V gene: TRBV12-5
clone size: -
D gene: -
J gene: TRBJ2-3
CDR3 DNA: TGTGCTAGTGGTTTGACGGACAAGTCTAGCACAGATACGCAGTATTTT
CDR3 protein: CASGLTDKSSTDTQYF

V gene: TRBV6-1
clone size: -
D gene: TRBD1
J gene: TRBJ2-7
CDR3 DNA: TGTGCCAGCAGTGAATTTGAGACAGGGGGTACCTACGAGCAGTACTTC
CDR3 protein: CASSEFETGGTYEQYF

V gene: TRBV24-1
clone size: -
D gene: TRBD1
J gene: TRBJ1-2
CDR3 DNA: TGTGCCACCAGTGGAGTGGACAGGGGAATATATGGCTACACCTTC
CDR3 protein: CATSGVDRGIYGYTF

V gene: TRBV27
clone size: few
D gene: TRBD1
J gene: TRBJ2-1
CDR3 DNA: TGTGCCAGCAGCCGGACAGGGGGAGGGGGTTATGAGCAGTTCTTC
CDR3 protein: CASSRTGGGGYEQFF

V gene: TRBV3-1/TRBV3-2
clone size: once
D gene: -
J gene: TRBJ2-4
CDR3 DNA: TGTGCCAGCAGCCAAGGCGGCATTCAGTACTTC
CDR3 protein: CASSQGGIQYF

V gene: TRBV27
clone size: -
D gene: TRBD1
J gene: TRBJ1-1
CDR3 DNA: TGTGCCAGCAGCTTGGACAGGGTGAACACTGAAGCTTTCTTT
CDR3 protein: CASSLDRVNTEAFF

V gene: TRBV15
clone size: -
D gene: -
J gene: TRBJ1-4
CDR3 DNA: TGTGCCACCAGCAGAGATGGTGGAGCGGGGAATGAAAAACTGTTTTTT
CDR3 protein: CATSRDGGAGNEKLFF

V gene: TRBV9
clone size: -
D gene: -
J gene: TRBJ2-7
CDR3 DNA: TGTGCCAGCAGCGAAGACCCTCGAGGGAGTTACGAGCAGTACTTC
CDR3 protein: CASSEDPRGSYEQYF

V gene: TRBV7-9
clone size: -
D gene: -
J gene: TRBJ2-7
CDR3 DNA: TGTGCCAGCAGCTTAGCTATGGACAGTTACGAGCAGTACTTC
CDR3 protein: CASSLAMDSYEQYF

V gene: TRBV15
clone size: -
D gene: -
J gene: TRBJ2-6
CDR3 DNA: TGTGCCACCAGCAGAGATCGGGGGTCTGGGGCCAACGTCCTGACTTTC
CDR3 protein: CATSRDRGSGANVLTF

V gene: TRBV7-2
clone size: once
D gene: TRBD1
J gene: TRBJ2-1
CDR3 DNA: TGTGCCAGCGGACAGGGGGCGCTTAATGAGCAGTTCTTC
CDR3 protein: CASGQGALNEQFF

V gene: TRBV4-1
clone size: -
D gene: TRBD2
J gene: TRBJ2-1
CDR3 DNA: TGCGCCAGCAGCCGGGACGGGAGGGTTGCTGAGCAGTTCTTC
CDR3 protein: CASSRDGRVAEQFF

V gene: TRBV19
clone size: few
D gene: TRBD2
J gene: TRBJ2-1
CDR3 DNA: TGTGCCAGTAGTCCCGGACTAGCGGGCTATGAGCAGTTCTTC
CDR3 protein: CASSPGLAGYEQFF

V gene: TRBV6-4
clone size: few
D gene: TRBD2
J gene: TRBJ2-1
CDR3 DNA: TGTGCCAGCAGTGACCTAGCGGGCCGAACCTACAATGAGCAGTTCTTC
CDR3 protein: CASSDLAGRTYNEQFF

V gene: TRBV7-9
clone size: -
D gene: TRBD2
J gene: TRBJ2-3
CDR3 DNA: TGTGCCAGCAGCACCTATAGCGGGAGCGGGACAGATACGCAGTATTTT
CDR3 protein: CASSTYSGSGTDTQYF

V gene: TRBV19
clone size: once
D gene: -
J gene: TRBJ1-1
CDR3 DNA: TGTGCCAGTAGGAGACAACAGGGGAACACTGAAGCTTTCTTT
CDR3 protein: CASRRQQGNTEAFF

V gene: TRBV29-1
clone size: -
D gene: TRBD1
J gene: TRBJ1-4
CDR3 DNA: TGCAGCGCGATCTTGACAGGGGAGGATGAAAAACTGTTTTTT
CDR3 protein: CSAILTGEDEKLFF

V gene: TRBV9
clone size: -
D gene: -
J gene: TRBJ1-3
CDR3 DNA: TGTGCCAGCAGCCCTCGGGGGAGCTCTGGAAACACCATATATTTT
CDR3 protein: CASSPRGSSGNTIYF

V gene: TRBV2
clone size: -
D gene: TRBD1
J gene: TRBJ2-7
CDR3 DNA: TGTGCCAGCACTTCAGACAGGGGGCAGAACTACGAGCAGTACTTC
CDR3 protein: CASTSDRGQNYEQYF

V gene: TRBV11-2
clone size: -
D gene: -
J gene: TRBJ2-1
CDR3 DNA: TGTGCCAGCAGCTTAGCAGGGGCCGGCTACAATGAGCAGTTCTTC
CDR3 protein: CASSLAGAGYNEQFF

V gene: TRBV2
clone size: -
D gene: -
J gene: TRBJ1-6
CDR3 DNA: TGTGCCAGCAGGGACAGCCTCAGCTCCTATAATTCACCCCTCCACTTT
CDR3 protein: CASRDSLSSYNSPLHF

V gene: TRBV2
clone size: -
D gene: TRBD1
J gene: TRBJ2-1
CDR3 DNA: TGTGCCAGCAGTCAAGAAGGGGGCCCCAATGAGCAGTTCTTC
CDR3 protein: CASSQEGGPNEQFF

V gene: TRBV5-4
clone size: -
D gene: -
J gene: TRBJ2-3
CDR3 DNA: TGTGCCAGCAGCCCAAGGGACTTAAGCACAGATACGCAGTATTTT
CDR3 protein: CASSPRDLSTDTQYF